This T cell receptor (beta chain) was captured in a study of blood T cell repertoires in COVID-19. Study overall: The study drew acute and convalescent COVID-19 samples from the United States, Italy and Spain.

V was cut by 6 bases and J by 4 bases, with 9 bases left in between. The CDR3 sequence is 12 residues long. Per the original methods: Amplified reference gene primers provided the basis for estimating nucleated cell counts. The table came from immunoSEQ multiplex PCR; TCRdb's copy has only in-frame clones and leaves some out. The DNA was the basis for D and trimming; V, J and clone size are from that table. The table shows over 130,000 clones, with approximately 89% occurring only once. This TCR was sampled from a human donor in a cohort sampled during active COVID-19. The chain employs TRBV12-3 or TRBV12-4 and TRBJ1-1, with D maybe TRBD1 (5 bases). The sequencing sample was made of peripheral blood. The DNA of the CDR3 is TGTGCCAGCAGGCCGGGACTCACTGAAGCTTTCTTT. This sequence encodes CASRPGLTEAFF.